This T cell receptor (beta chain) stems from a study of T-cell memory formation after mild COVID-19. The study, taken as a whole, reports: There were some responding clones in pre-infection memory, which suggested that cross-reactive memory had joined. A balance of CD4 and CD8 characterized clones contracting day 15 to 85, whereas later expanders leaned CD4+.

TCRdb re-analysed the 5' RACE reads in MiXCR, keeping a single row per CDR3 protein. The table records about 360,000 distinct CDR3 sequences, 10% to 15% of them present only once. This clonotype was seen repeatedly, ten times or more. Antigen specificity is unknown. The receptor comes from a man aged 18 to 30 who had mild COVID-19 (a few samples of this study predate the infection). Cell type and time point are not known. The sample consisted of PBMCs or a T cell subset sorted from them (not recorded which).

CDR3 in DNA: TGCGCCAGCAGCTTGGGACCCATCACCGGGGAGCTGTTTTTT. Its translation is CASSLGPITGELFF. The chain carries TRBV5-1 and TRBJ2-2; D is ambiguous. Trimming pared 0 bases from V and 4 bases from J, leaving 7 bases between. CDR1 and CDR2 (germline): SGHRS, YFSETQ. The length of the CDR3 is 14 residues.